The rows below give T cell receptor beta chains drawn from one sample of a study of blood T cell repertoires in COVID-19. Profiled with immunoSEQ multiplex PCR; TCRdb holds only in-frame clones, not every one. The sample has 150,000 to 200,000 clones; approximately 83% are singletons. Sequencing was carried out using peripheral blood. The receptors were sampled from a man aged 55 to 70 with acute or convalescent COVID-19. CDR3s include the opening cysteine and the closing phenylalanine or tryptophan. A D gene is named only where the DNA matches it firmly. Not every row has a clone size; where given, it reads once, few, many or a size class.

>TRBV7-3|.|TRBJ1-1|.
CASSPAAGAEAFF
TGTGCCAGCAGCCCGGCCGCAGGGGCTGAAGCTTTCTTT
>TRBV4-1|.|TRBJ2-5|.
CASSQEEGLQETQYF
TGCGCCAGCAGCCAAGAGGAGGGCCTTCAAGAGACCCAGTACTTC
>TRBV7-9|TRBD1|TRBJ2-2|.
CASSPKTGATNTGELFF
TGTGCCAGCAGCCCGAAGACAGGGGCCACGAACACCGGGGAGCTGTTTTTT
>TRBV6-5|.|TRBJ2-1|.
CASSPRFTGNEQFF
TGTGCCAGCAGTCCTCGGTTCACAGGGAATGAGCAGTTCTTC
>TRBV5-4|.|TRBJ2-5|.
CASSLPGETQYF
TGTGCCAGCAGCTTGCCCGGGGAGACCCAGTACTTC
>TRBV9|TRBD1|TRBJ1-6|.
CASRNGQANSPLHF
TGTGCCAGCAGAAATGGACAGGCGAATTCACCCCTCCACTTT
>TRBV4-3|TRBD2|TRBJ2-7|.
CASSQDMGSGSRVYEQYF
TGCGCCAGCAGCCAAGATATGGGGAGCGGGAGTAGGGTTTACGAGCAGTACTTC
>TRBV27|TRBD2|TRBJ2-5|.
CASSPKGLARGVETQYF
TGTGCCAGCAGTCCAAAGGGACTAGCGAGGGGGGTAGAGACCCAGTACTTC
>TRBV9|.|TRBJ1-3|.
CASSVDTGRSGNTIYF
TGTGCCAGCAGCGTAGATACAGGACGCTCTGGAAACACCATATATTTT
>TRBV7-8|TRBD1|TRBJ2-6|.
CASSLRARGHPGANVLTF
TGTGCCAGCAGCTTAAGGGCCAGGGGGCACCCTGGGGCCAACGTCCTGACTTTC
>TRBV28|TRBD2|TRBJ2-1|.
CASSSYTSGPNEQFF
TGTGCCAGCAGCTCCTATACTAGCGGGCCAAATGAGCAGTTCTTC
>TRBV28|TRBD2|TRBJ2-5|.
CASSLYGGTSGRQETQYF
TGTGCCAGCAGTTTATATGGCGGGACTAGCGGGAGACAAGAGACCCAGTACTTC
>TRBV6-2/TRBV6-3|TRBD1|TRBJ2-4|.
CASSAGGTAKNIQYF
TGTGCCAGCAGCGCAGGGGGCACGGCCAAAAACATTCAGTACTTC
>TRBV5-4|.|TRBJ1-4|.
CASSLGSGGNEKLFF
TGTGCCAGCAGCTTGGGGTCTGGCGGTAATGAAAAACTGTTTTTT
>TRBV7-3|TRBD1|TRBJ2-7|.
CASSLGDREGEQYF
TGTGCCAGCAGCTTAGGGGACAGGGAGGGCGAGCAGTACTTC
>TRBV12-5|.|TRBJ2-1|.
CASGGLTNEQFF
TGTGCTAGTGGCGGACTTACGAATGAGCAGTTCTTC
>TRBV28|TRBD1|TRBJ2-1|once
CATAGTGGYNEQFF
TGTGCCACCGCAGGGACAGGGGGATACAATGAGCAGTTCTTC
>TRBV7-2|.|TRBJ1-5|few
CASSLDRDGVMMPQHF
TGTGCCAGCAGCTTAGACAGGGATGGGGTCATGATGCCCCAGCATTTT
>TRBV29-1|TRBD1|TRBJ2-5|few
CSVVGAGGGETQYF
TGCAGCGTTGTCGGTGCAGGGGGCGGGGAGACCCAGTACTTC
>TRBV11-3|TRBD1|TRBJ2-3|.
CASSSHSRTGASTDTQYF
TGTGCCAGCAGCTCACACTCTCGGACAGGGGCTAGCACAGATACGCAGTATTTT
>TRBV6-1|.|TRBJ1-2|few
CASSEGRGFDYGYTF
TGTGCCAGCAGTGAGGGACGGGGGTTTGACTATGGCTACACCTTC
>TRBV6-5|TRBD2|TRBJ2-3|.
CATHRLAGGIDTQYF
TGTGCCACTCATAGACTAGCGGGGGGCATAGATACGCAGTATTTT
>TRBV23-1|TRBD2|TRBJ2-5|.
CASSQSTLAGYPQYF
TGCGCCAGCAGTCAATCGACCCTAGCGGGGTACCCTCAGTACTTC
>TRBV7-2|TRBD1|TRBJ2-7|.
CASSSGTRDRGLVRVEQYF
TGTGCCAGCAGCTCGGGAACCCGGGACAGGGGCCTGGTGAGGGTCGAGCAGTACTTC
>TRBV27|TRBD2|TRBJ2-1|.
CASSLSGRRPYNEQFF
TGTGCCAGCAGTTTAAGCGGGAGGAGACCTTACAATGAGCAGTTCTTC
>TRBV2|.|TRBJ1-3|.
CASSEGGVGNTIYF
TGTGCCAGCAGTGAAGGGGGGGTCGGAAACACCATATATTTT
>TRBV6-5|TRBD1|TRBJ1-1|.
CASSYIRTGGNTEAFF
TGTGCCAGCAGTTACATAAGGACAGGGGGAAACACTGAAGCTTTCTTT
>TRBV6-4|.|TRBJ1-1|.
CASRREDYGDTEAFF
TGTGCCAGCAGGAGAGAAGACTACGGCGACACTGAAGCTTTCTTT
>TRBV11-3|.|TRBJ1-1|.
CASSLSMNTEAFF
TGTGCCAGCAGCTTATCCATGAACACTGAAGCTTTCTTT
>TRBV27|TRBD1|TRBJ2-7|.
CASSPRQGISYEQYF
TGTGCCAGCAGCCCTCGACAGGGGATCTCCTACGAGCAGTACTTC
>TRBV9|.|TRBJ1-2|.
CASSATYGYTF
TGTGCCAGCAGCGCTACCTATGGCTACACCTTC
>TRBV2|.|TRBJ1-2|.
CASSTDSNYGYTF
TGTGCCAGCAGCACCGACTCTAACTATGGCTACACCTTC
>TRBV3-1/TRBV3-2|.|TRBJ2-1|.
CASSQGLASHEQFF
TGTGCCAGCAGCCAAGGATTAGCAAGTCATGAGCAGTTCTTC
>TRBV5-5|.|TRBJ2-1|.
CASSSGGQASNEQFF
TGTGCCAGCAGCTCAGGGGGGCAGGCAAGCAATGAGCAGTTCTTC
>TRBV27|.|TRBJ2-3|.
CASRPGGTDTQYF
TGTGCCAGCAGACCGGGGGGCACAGATACGCAGTATTTT
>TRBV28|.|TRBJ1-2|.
CASRLYGYTF
TGTGCCAGCAGACTCTATGGCTACACCTTC
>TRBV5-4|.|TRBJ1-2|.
CASSPRGQNYGYTF
TGTGCCAGCAGCCCACGAGGGCAGAACTATGGCTACACCTTC
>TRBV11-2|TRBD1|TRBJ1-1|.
CASSVTGERTEAFF
TGTGCCAGCAGCGTAACAGGGGAGAGGACTGAAGCTTTCTTT
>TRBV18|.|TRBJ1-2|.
CASSPSTGIYGYTF
TGTGCCAGCTCACCCTCGACAGGAATATATGGCTACACCTTC
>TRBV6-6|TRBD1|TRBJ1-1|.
CASRQGTVEAFF
TGTGCCAGCAGACAGGGGACAGTTGAAGCTTTCTTT
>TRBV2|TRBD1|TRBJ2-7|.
CASSGYRGSWQYF
TGTGCCAGCAGTGGGTACAGGGGATCGTGGCAGTACTTC